In this sample, the clone carrying this T cell receptor beta chain turned up a few times. Its antigen is not known. CDR1 and CDR2 (germline): SGHDT, YYEEEE. The V end lost 0 bases, the J end lost 7 bases, and 17 bases lay between the germline ends. The CDR3 sequence is 15 residues long. This entry is derived from a study of T-cell memory formation after mild COVID-19. On the study more broadly: Each donor largely had its own TCR clusters.

TCRdb independently ran MiXCR on the 5' RACE reads; one entry per CDR3 protein. The sample has about 540,000 distinct CDR3 sequences; roughly 22% are singletons. Study-wide points: Clones contracting across day 15 to 85 had a balanced CD4/CD8 profile; later expanding clones leaned CD4+.

J is TRBJ2-7 and V is TRBV5-6, with a tentative D call TRBD2 (5 bases). This receptor was identified in an adult woman who had mild COVID-19 (a few samples of this study predate the infection). Cell type and time point are not known. Sequenced sample: PBMCs or a T cell subset sorted from them (not recorded which). CDR3 residues: CASSLGSKFSGEQYF. The CDR3 DNA sequence: TGTGCCAGCAGCTTGGGATCCAAGTTTTCGGGGGAGCAGTACTTC.